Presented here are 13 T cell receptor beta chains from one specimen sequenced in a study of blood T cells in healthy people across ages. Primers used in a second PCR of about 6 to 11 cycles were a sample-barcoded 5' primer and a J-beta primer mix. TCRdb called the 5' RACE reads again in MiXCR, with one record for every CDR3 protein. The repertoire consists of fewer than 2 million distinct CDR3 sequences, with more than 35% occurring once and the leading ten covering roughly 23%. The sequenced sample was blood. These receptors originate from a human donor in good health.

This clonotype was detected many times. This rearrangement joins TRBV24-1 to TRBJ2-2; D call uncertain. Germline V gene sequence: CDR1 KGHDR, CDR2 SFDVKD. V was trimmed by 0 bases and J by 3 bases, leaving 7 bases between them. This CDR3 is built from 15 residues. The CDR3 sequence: CATSDLAGDTGELFF. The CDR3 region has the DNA TGTGCCACCAGTGATTTGGCCGGTGACACCGGGGAGCTGTTTTTT.

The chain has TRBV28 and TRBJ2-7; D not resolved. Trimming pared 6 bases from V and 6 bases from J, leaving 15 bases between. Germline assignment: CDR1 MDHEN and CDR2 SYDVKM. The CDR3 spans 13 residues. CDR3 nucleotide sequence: TGTGCCAGCAGCACCTTAACACCGTCCGAGCAGTACTTC. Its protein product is CASSTLTPSEQYF.

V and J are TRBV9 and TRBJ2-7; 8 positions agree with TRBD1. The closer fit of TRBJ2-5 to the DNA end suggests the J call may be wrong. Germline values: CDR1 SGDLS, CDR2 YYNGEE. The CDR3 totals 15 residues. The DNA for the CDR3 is TGTGCCAGCAGCATAATGGGGACAGGCAAAGAGACCCAGTACTTC. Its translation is CASSIMGTGKETQYF.

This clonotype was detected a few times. CDR3 amino acids: CASSTGTELSYEQYF. In DNA form, the CDR3 reads TGTGCCAGCAGCACCGGGACAGAACTATCCTACGAGCAGTACTTC. The rearrangement uses TRBV13 and TRBJ2-7, with 7 bases lining up with TRBD1. There are 15 residues in the CDR3. Germline V gene data show CDR1 as PRHDT and CDR2 as FYEKMQ (reference sequence). J was trimmed by 1 base and V by 5 bases; bases with no gene match: 8.

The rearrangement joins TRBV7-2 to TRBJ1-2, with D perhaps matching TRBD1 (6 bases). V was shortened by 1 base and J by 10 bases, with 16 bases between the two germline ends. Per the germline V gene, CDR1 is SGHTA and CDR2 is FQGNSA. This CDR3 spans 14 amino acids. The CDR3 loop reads CASSLGTAEVVYTF. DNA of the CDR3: TGTGCCAGCAGCTTAGGGACAGCGGAGGTTGTCTACACCTTC. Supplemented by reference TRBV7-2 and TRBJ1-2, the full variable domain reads GAGVSQSPSNKVTEKGKDVELRCDPISGHTALYWYRQSLGQGLEFLIYFQGNSAPDKSGLPSDRFSAERTGGSVSTLTIQRTQQEDSAVYLCASSLGTAEVVYTFGSGTRLTVV.

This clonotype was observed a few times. CDR3 DNA sequence: TGTGCCAGCAGCTCCAATCTAGCGGGGACCTACGAGCAGTACTTC. It yields the protein CASSSNLAGTYEQYF. The chain has TRBV7-2 and TRBJ2-7, with 9 bases fitting TRBD2. CDR3 length: 15 amino acids. CDR1 and CDR2 (germline): SGHTA, FQGNSA. The trim removed 4 bases at V and 2 bases at J, leaving 6 bases unmatched.

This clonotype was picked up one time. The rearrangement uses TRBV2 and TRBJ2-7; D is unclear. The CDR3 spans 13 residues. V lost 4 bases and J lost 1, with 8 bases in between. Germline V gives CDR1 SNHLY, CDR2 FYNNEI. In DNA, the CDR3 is TGTGCCAGCAGTGGTCCAGCATCCTACGAGCAGTACTTC. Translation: CASSGPASYEQYF.

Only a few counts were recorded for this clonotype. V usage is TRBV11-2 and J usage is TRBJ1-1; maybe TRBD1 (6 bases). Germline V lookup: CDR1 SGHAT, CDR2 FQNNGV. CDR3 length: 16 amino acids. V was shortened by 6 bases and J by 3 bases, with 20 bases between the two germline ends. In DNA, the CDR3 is TGTGCCAGCAGTTCCCGGCCACGCGAGGGGGACACTGAAGCTTTCTTT. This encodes CASSSRPREGDTEAFF.

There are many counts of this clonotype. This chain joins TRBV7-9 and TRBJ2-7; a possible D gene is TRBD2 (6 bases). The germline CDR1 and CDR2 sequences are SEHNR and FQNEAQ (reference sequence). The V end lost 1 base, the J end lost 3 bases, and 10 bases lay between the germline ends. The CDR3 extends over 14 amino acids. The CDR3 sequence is CASSLGLAYYEQYF. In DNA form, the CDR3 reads TGTGCCAGCAGCTTAGGGCTAGCGTACTACGAGCAGTACTTC.

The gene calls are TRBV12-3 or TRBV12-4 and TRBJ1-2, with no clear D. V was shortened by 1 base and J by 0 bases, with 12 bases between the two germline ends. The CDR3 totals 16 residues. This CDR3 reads CASSLGVGEANYGYTF. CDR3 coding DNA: TGTGCCAGCAGTTTAGGGGTCGGCGAGGCTAACTATGGCTACACCTTC.

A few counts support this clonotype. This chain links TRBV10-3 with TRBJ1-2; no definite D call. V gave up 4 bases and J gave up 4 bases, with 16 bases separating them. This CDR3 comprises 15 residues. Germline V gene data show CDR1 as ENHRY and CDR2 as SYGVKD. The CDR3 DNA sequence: TGTGCCATCAGTGCGGGTTACGACGGACCCTATGGCTACACCTTC. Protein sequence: CAISAGYDGPYGYTF.

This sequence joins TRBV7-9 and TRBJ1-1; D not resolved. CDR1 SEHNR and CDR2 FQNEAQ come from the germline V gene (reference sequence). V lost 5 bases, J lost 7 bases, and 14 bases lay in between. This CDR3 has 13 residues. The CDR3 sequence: CASSSSRTDEAFF. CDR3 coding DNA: TGTGCCAGCAGCAGTTCGCGGACCGATGAAGCTTTCTTT.

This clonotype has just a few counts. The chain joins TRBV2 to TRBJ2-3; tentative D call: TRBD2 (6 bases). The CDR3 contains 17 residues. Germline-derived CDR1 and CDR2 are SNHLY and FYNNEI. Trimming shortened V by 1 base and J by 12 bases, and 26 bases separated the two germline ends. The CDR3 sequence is CASSEVLRLGRQETQYF. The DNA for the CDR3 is TGTGCCAGCAGTGAAGTTCTCCGACTAGGCAGACAAGAGACCCAGTATTTT.